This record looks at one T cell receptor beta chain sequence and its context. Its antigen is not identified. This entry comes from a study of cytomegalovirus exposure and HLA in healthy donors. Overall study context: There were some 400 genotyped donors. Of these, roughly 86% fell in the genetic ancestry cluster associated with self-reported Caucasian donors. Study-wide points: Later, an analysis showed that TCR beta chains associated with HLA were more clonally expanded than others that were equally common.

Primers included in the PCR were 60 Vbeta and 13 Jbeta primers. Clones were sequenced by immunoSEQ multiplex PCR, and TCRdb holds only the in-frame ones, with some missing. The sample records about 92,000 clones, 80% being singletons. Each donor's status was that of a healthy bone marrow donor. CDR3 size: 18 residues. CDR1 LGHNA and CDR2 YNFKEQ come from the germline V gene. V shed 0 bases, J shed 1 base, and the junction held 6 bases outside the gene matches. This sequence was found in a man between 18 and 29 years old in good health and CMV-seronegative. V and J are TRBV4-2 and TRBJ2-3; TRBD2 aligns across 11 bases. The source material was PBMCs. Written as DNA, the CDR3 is TGTGCCAGCAGCCAAGAAGGAACTAGCGGGGGAGGCACAGATACGCAGTATTTT. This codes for CASSQEGTSGGGTDTQYF.